Following are 12 T cell receptor beta chains from one sample sequenced in a study of T cell responses to AZD1222 COVID-19 vaccine. TCRdb's copy holds only in-frame clones and misses some; the assay was immunoSEQ multiplex PCR. The profile shows more than 90,000 clones, around nine tenths of them singletons. This specimen was peripheral blood, taken 28 days after the second AZD1222 dose. Source of these receptors: an adult who received the AZD1222 COVID-19 vaccine.

The chain recombines TRBV5-6 with TRBJ1-2, with a possible D match to TRBD1 (6 bases). Germline V gene data show CDR1 as SGHDT and CDR2 as YYEEEE. This CDR3 contains 13 residues. V lost 2 bases, J lost 5 bases, and 10 bases lay in between. CDR3 protein: CASSFQDRYGYTF. The CDR3 region has the DNA TGTGCCAGCAGCTTCCAGGACAGATATGGCTACACCTTC.

The chain carries TRBV7-2 and TRBJ2-2; 8 bases are a match to TRBD2. The J segment lost 1 base and the V segment lost 2 bases, leaving 6 bases of the junction unmatched. Germline CDR1 and CDR2: SGHTA and FQGNSA. This CDR3 spans 17 amino acids. In nucleotides, the CDR3 is TGTGCCAGCAGCTTAACGGCGGCGGGAGGGAACACCGGGGAGCTGTTTTTT. Translation gives CASSLTAAGGNTGELFF. The whole variable domain, filled in from reference TRBV7-2 and TRBJ2-2, reads GAGVSQSPSNKVTEKGKDVELRCDPISGHTALYWYRQSLGQGLEFLIYFQGNSAPDKSGLPSDRFSAERTGGSVSTLTIQRTQQEDSAVYLCASSLTAAGGNTGELFFGEGSRLTVL.

The rearrangement joins TRBV6-5 to TRBJ1-3; no definite D call. The length of the CDR3 is 14 residues. Trimming shortened V by 8 bases and J by 0 bases, and 11 bases separated the two germline ends. Per the germline V gene, CDR1 is MNHEY and CDR2 is SVGAGI. DNA of the CDR3: TGTGCCAGCTTGCATTGGAGCTCTGGAAACACCATATATTTT. This sequence encodes CASLHWSSGNTIYF.

The chain combines TRBV6-5 with TRBJ1-3; D uncertain. Trimming removed 5 bases at V and 8 bases at J, with 13 bases between. The CDR3 contains 13 residues. Germline V gene lookup returns CDR1 MNHEY and CDR2 SVGAGI. CDR3 amino acids: CASSPPGSDTIYF. For the CDR3, the DNA is TGTGCCAGCAGTCCGCCGGGGTCAGACACCATATATTTT.

The CDR3 reads CASSLSTTNTGELFF. The CDR3 DNA reads as TGTGCCAGCAGCTTGTCCACCACGAACACCGGGGAGCTGTTTTTT. This chain links TRBV7-2 with TRBJ2-2, with D uncertain. This CDR3 spans 15 amino acids. The V end was cut by 3 bases, the J end by 0 bases, with 8 bases between. From germline, CDR1 is SGHTA and CDR2 FQGNSA. Using reference TRBV7-2 and TRBJ2-2 for the parts outside the CDR3, the full variable domain is GAGVSQSPSNKVTEKGKDVELRCDPISGHTALYWYRQSLGQGLEFLIYFQGNSAPDKSGLPSDRFSAERTGGSVSTLTIQRTQQEDSAVYLCASSLSTTNTGELFFGEGSRLTVL.

The rearrangement links TRBV27 to TRBJ1-6; possible D gene TRBD1, 6 bases. The germline V gene encodes CDR1 MNHEY and CDR2 SMNVEV (reference sequence). With 6 bases removed from V and 4 bases from J, the gap between germline ends came to 10 bases. The CDR3 contains 14 residues. CDR3 in DNA: TGTGCCAGCAGACGGACAGATTATAATTCACCCCTCCACTTT. Translated, it gives CASRRTDYNSPLHF.

This chain links TRBV5-1 with TRBJ2-5; TRBD2 matches at 11 bases. Trimming removed 4 bases from V and 0 bases from J; junction bases left unmatched: 5. The CDR3 sequence is 16 residues long. Looked up from germline, CDR1 is SGHRS and CDR2 is YFSETQ. CDR3 sequence: CASSVGTSGYQETQYF. CDR3 DNA: TGCGCCAGCAGCGTCGGGACTAGCGGTTACCAAGAGACCCAGTACTTC.

The chain carries TRBV19 and TRBJ1-4; D ambiguous. Trimming took off 1 base at V and 0 bases at J, with 3 bases between the two ends. Germline assignment: CDR1 LNHDA and CDR2 SQIVND (reference sequence). This CDR3 is 14 amino acids long. CDR3: CASSIVATNEKLFF. The CDR3 DNA sequence: TGTGCCAGTAGTATAGTCGCAACTAATGAAAAACTGTTTTTT.

CDR3 protein: CASSEQETQYF. The CDR3, as DNA: TGTGCCAGCAGCGAGCAAGAGACCCAGTACTTC. This chain uses TRBV7-9 with TRBJ2-5, with no clear D. Germline assignment: CDR1 SEHNR and CDR2 FQNEAQ (reference sequence). Trimming stripped 5 bases from V and 2 bases from J, with 3 bases between. CDR3 length equals 11 residues.

J is TRBJ1-6 and V is TRBV6-5; D gene uncertain. This CDR3 is 13 amino acids long. Germline V gene sequence: CDR1 MNHEY, CDR2 SVGAGI. With 4 bases removed from V and 11 bases from J, the gap between germline ends came to 12 bases. CDR3 DNA: TGTGCCAGCAGTTCCACAAGGCAAGCACCCCTCCACTTT. Its translation is CASSSTRQAPLHF.

This sequence joins TRBV10-3 and TRBJ1-2; possibly TRBD1 for D (6 bases). The CDR3 loop spans 14 amino acids. Germline CDR1 reads ENHRY; CDR2 reads SYGVKD. V shed 4 bases and J shed 2 bases, with 11 bases lying between them. The DNA of the CDR3 is TGTGCCATCAGTGGTAGGGGGTTGAACTATGGCTACACCTTC. Its translation: CAISGRGLNYGYTF.

The chain has TRBV11-3 and TRBJ1-3; 9 bases fit TRBD1. J lost 6 bases, V lost 2 bases, and 11 bases had no gene match. The CDR3 runs to 17 residues. Per the germline V gene, CDR1 is SGHNT and CDR2 is YENEEA. The CDR3 region is CASSLRETGQGKNTIYF. CDR3 nucleotide sequence: TGTGCCAGCAGCTTACGGGAAACGGGACAGGGCAAAAACACCATATATTTT.